This T cell receptor beta chain derives from a study of molecular identifiers for immune sequencing clone quantification. CDR1 and CDR2 (germline): SEHNR, FQNEAQ (reference sequence). This CDR3 is 14 amino acids long. Trimming removed 0 bases at V and 7 bases at J, with 12 bases between. TCRdb reprocessed the PCR reads with MiXCR, giving one entry per CDR3 protein. The table includes about 640,000 distinct CDR3 sequences, approximately 20% detected once. This clonotype was found many times. RNA fractions of 10%, 30% or 50% and 20,000 to 1,000,000 sorted cells were the source of naive CD8 libraries. This receptor was identified in a human donor in good health. Some libraries in this study had Jurkat cell RNA spiked in. The sequencing input was naive CD8+ T cells from blood, with Jurkat cell RNA spiked in. Specified subset: FACS-sorted CD8+CD4-CCR7+CD45RA+ naive T cells. The chain has TRBV7-9 and TRBJ2-5; a possible D gene is TRBD1 (5 bases). CDR3 in amino acids: CASSLATVFVTQYF. DNA of the CDR3: TGTGCCAGCAGCTTAGCGACAGTTTTCGTGACCCAGTACTTC.